These 7 T cell receptor beta chains originate from one sample sequenced in a study of shared T cell receptors in the human thymus. The data were produced by immunoSEQ multiplex PCR, yet TCRdb's version contains in-frame clones alone and is incomplete. The top ten hold roughly 0.02% of the sample, which has more than 300,000 clones, approximately 95% seen once. The sequencing input was thymocytes. These receptor sequences come from a human donor.

The rearrangement links TRBV11-3 to TRBJ2-1, with 13 bases lining up with TRBD2. V lost 5 bases to trimming and J lost 8 bases; unmatched junction nucleotides: 9. Germline loops: CDR1 SGHNT, CDR2 YENEEA. The CDR3 runs 16 residues. This CDR3 is CASSLGLAGVEYEQFF. CDR3 bases: TGTGCCAGCAGCCTCGGACTAGCGGGAGTGGAATATGAGCAGTTCTTC.

The chain recombines TRBV5-6 with TRBJ2-7, with D hard to call. Trimming shortened V by 1 base and J by 4 bases, and 21 bases separated the two germline ends. Germline CDR1 is SGHDT and CDR2 is YYEEEE. The CDR3 spans 17 residues. The CDR3 region is CASSLIPKGIPRYEQYF. CDR3 DNA: TGTGCCAGCAGCTTGATCCCAAAAGGGATCCCTCGGTACGAGCAGTACTTC.

This rearrangement joins TRBV19 to TRBJ2-4; D is unclear. Trimming stripped 6 bases from V and 4 bases from J, with 19 bases between. Germline-derived CDR1 and CDR2 are LNHDA and SQIVND (reference sequence). The CDR3 consists of 16 residues. CDR3 residues: CASSHYRLMAKNIQYF. In nucleotides, the CDR3 is TGTGCCAGTAGCCATTATCGACTCATGGCAAAAAACATTCAGTACTTC.

The CDR3 DNA reads as TGTGCCAGCAGCTCAACGAAAGACAGAAGCAATCAGCCCCAGCATTTT. It specifies CASSSTKDRSNQPQHF. The V and J genes are TRBV7-8 and TRBJ1-5, with D maybe TRBD1 (5 bases). The length of the CDR3 is 16 residues. Germline CDR1 and CDR2: SGHVS and FQNEAQ. V was shortened by 4 bases and J by 1 base, with 14 bases between the two germline ends.

The V and J genes are TRBV7-3 and TRBJ2-4; 10 nucleotides line up with TRBD2. V shed 5 bases, J shed 7 bases, and the junction held 5 bases outside the gene matches. The V gene's germline CDR1 is SGHTA and CDR2 FQGTGA. This CDR3 contains 14 residues. CDR3 in DNA: TGTGCCAGCAGCCCCCCTAGCGGGAGCAACATTCAGTACTTC. It encodes CASSPPSGSNIQYF.

The V and J genes are TRBV13 and TRBJ2-7; D is unresolved. CDR1 is PRHDT and CDR2 is FYEKMQ in the germline V gene (reference sequence). With 2 bases removed from V and 4 bases from J, the gap between germline ends came to 6 bases. There are 12 residues in the CDR3. The CDR3 DNA is TGTGCCAGCAGCTTAAAGAAATACGAGCAGTACTTC. Its translation is CASSLKKYEQYF.

The V and J genes are TRBV7-6 and TRBJ2-5; 7 bases are shared with TRBD2. Germline lookup yields CDR1 SGHVS and CDR2 FNYEAQ. V lost 1 base, J lost 5 bases, and 13 bases stayed unmatched. The CDR3 length is 17 residues. CDR3: CASSLVPRRGEGETQYF. DNA of the CDR3: TGTGCCAGCAGCTTAGTTCCCCGCCGGGGGGAGGGTGAGACCCAGTACTTC.